Shown below are 29 T cell receptor beta chains from a single sample sequenced in a study of blood T cell repertoires in COVID-19. The table came from immunoSEQ multiplex PCR; TCRdb's copy has only in-frame clones and leaves some out. The data hold 200,000 or so clones, with 88% observed a single time. The sequenced material came from PBMCs or T cells enriched from blood (not recorded which). The receptors come from a woman aged 25 to 39 who had been exposed to COVID-19.

This sequence joins TRBV28 and TRBJ2-7, with a tentative D call TRBD2 (7 bases). With 8 bases removed from V and 6 bases from J, the gap between germline ends came to 17 bases. The CDR3 runs 13 residues. Per the germline V gene, CDR1 is MDHEN and CDR2 is SYDVKM. DNA for the CDR3: TGTGCCAGCCTCCGCACGGGGGGCAGCGAGCAGTACTTC. Its translation: CASLRTGGSEQYF.

V gene TRBV19 combines with J gene TRBJ2-7, with D possibly matching TRBD2 (7 bases). There are 17 residues in the CDR3. Germline CDR1 LNHDA, CDR2 SQIVND (reference sequence). Between the trimmed V and J ends, which lost 1 base and 2 bases, there was a span of 18 bases. CDR3 in amino acids: CASSIAVGASGTYEQYF. The CDR3 DNA reads as TGTGCCAGTAGTATAGCTGTGGGGGCTAGCGGAACCTACGAGCAGTACTTC.

This sequence joins TRBV19 and TRBJ1-5; D remains ambiguous. CDR1 and CDR2 from the germline V gene are LNHDA and SQIVND (reference sequence). V lost 6 bases to trimming and J lost 1 base, with 13 bases between them. The CDR3 sequence is 15 residues long. This CDR3 reads CASSGSLPSNQPQHF. CDR3 sequence (DNA): TGTGCCAGTAGCGGGTCCCTACCCAGCAATCAGCCCCAGCATTTT.

The genes are TRBV7-9 and TRBJ2-7, with 11 positions matching TRBD2. Germline values: CDR1 SEHNR, CDR2 FQNEAQ (reference sequence). The CDR3 extends over 16 amino acids. V shed 3 bases and J 5 bases; nucleotides not matched to a gene: 9. In nucleotides, the CDR3 is TGTGCCAGCAGCTTTTACTTAGCGGGAGGGCCTAACGAGCAGTACTTC. This codes for CASSFYLAGGPNEQYF.

The chain carries TRBV30 and TRBJ1-5; 8 positions match TRBD1. The CDR3 consists of 13 residues. Germline trimming cut 3 bases from V and 3 bases from J; bases unmatched to any gene: 1. Germline loops: CDR1 GTSNPN, CDR2 SVGIG (reference sequence). Written as DNA, the CDR3 is TGTGCCTGGAGGGACAGGGACAATCAGCCCCAGCATTTT. Translating it yields CAWRDRDNQPQHF.

In nucleotides, the CDR3 is TGTGCCAGCAGCCATCAGGGGGATTATGGCGGCTACACCTTC. Translated: CASSHQGDYGGYTF. The chain has TRBV3-1 (or the pseudogene TRBV3-2) and TRBJ1-2; TRBD1 matches 7 bases. This CDR3 is 14 amino acids long. Trimming cost V 3 bases and J 8 bases; bases outside gene matches: 9. Germline loops: CDR1 LGHDT, CDR2 YNNKEL (reference sequence).

The CDR3 loop reads CASSYGTRQPQHF. The CDR3 coding sequence is TGTGCCAGCAGTTACGGCACAAGACAGCCCCAGCATTTT. This chain links TRBV6-5 with TRBJ1-5, with no clear D. Trimming cost V 2 bases and J 7 bases, with 9 bases left between them. This CDR3 is 13 amino acids long. Germline V lookup: CDR1 MNHEY, CDR2 SVGAGI.

The J gene is TRBJ2-5, the V gene TRBV19, with a tentative D call TRBD1 (6 bases). Germline lookup yields CDR1 LNHDA and CDR2 SQIVND (reference sequence). The V end was cut by 5 bases, the J end by 5 bases, with 12 bases between. This CDR3 region has 13 residues. The CDR3: CASSVNRVETQYF. In nucleotides, the CDR3 is TGTGCCAGTAGTGTAAACAGGGTTGAGACCCAGTACTTC.

This clone has only a few counts. The chain's CDR3 is CASSRTSSSTDTQYF. CDR3 DNA: TGTGCCAGCAGTCGGACTTCTTCTAGCACAGATACGCAGTATTTT. The V and J genes are TRBV6-5 and TRBJ2-3; a weak D match, TRBD2 (5 bases). Germline loops: CDR1 MNHEY, CDR2 SVGAGI. V dropped 5 bases and J dropped 0 bases, with 12 bases sitting between them. CDR3 size: 15 residues.

V usage is TRBV14 and J usage is TRBJ2-7; the D gene is possibly TRBD2 (6 bases). The germline V gene has CDR1 SGHDN and CDR2 FVKESK. Trimming took 0 bases from V and 4 from J, leaving 7 bases between them. The CDR3 runs to 13 residues. The CDR3 region has the DNA TGTGCCAGCAGCCAAGACGGAGGGTACGAGCAGTACTTC. The encoded protein is CASSQDGGYEQYF.

In DNA, the CDR3 is TGTGCCAGCAGCGTAGCTACAGGGATTCCCGAAAAACTGTTTTTT. Translating gives CASSVATGIPEKLFF. This chain joins TRBV9 and TRBJ1-4; TRBD1 might be the D (6 bases). The CDR3 runs to 15 residues. Per the germline V gene, CDR1 is SGDLS and CDR2 is YYNGEE. The ends were cut back, 0 bases at V and 8 bases at J, with 14 bases in the middle. Full variable domain (rest looked up from reference TRBV9 and TRBJ1-4): DSGVTQTPKHLITATGQRVTLRCSPRSGDLSVYWYQQSLDQGLQFLIQYYNGEERAKGNILERFSAQQFPDLHSELNLSSLELGDSALYFCASSVATGIPEKLFFGSGTQLSVL.

The V call is TRBV11-2, the J call TRBJ2-3; weak D call: TRBD2 (6 bases). CDR3 size: 16 residues. Per the germline V gene, CDR1 is SGHAT and CDR2 is FQNNGV. V lost 3 bases, J lost 0 bases, and 13 bases lay in between. The chain's CDR3 is CASSFGGLRSTDTQYF. The CDR3 region has the DNA TGTGCCAGCAGCTTCGGAGGGCTGAGAAGCACAGATACGCAGTATTTT.

The chain carries TRBV30 and TRBJ1-4; D perhaps matches TRBD1 (6 bases). V lost 7 bases and J lost 7, with 16 bases in between. CDR3 length: 13 residues. Germline V lookup: CDR1 GTSNPN, CDR2 SVGIG (reference sequence). The CDR3: CASDRSEGEKLFF. In nucleotides, the CDR3 is TGTGCCTCAGACAGGTCCGAGGGTGAAAAACTGTTTTTT. Using reference TRBV30 and TRBJ1-4 for the parts outside the CDR3, the full variable domain is SQTIHQWPATLVQPVGSPLSLECTVEGTSNPNLYWYRQAAGRGLQLLFYSVGIGQISSEVPQNLSASRPQDRQFILSSKKLLLSDSGFYLCASDRSEGEKLFFGSGTQLSVL.

The chain has TRBV27 and TRBJ1-1; D unresolved. CDR3 length equals 14 residues. Trimming removed 6 bases at V and 0 bases at J, with 11 bases between. Germline CDR1 MNHEY, CDR2 SMNVEV (reference sequence). CDR3: CASRRGYLNTEAFF. The CDR3 coding sequence is TGTGCCAGCAGGCGCGGATACCTGAACACTGAAGCTTTCTTT.

The V gene is TRBV9, the J gene TRBJ1-3; D gene ambiguous. The V and J ends lost 0 bases and 0 bases respectively, with 16 bases between them. CDR1 and CDR2 (germline): SGDLS, YYNGEE. This CDR3 has 18 residues. The CDR3, as DNA: TGTGCCAGCAGCGTAGATTTGCCGGCTGCTAGCTCTGGAAACACCATATATTTT. It encodes CASSVDLPAASSGNTIYF.

This clone was seen a single time. The chain couples TRBV4-1 to TRBJ1-1, with D unclear. V was shortened by 0 bases and J by 0 bases, with 8 bases between the two germline ends. There are 15 residues in the CDR3. CDR1 and CDR2 from the germline V gene are MGHRA and YSYEKL. The CDR3 reads CASSQEALMNTEAFF. The CDR3 nucleotides are TGCGCCAGCAGCCAAGAGGCACTAATGAACACTGAAGCTTTCTTT.

This clone was picked up a small number of times. The chain carries TRBV24-1 and TRBJ2-3; 10 bases agree with TRBD2. The CDR3 consists of 16 residues. The ends lost 6 bases at V and 1 base at J; junction bases unmatched: 6. Germline V gene sequence: CDR1 KGHDR, CDR2 SFDVKD. The CDR3 reads CATSLLAGPRTDTQYF. Written as DNA, the CDR3 is TGTGCCACCAGTTTACTAGCGGGACCTCGCACAGATACGCAGTATTTT.

This chain links TRBV10-3 with TRBJ2-7; 10 positions agree with TRBD2. The CDR3 consists of 14 residues. The germline V gene encodes CDR1 ENHRY and CDR2 SYGVKD. Germline trimming cut 6 bases from V and 3 bases from J; bases unmatched to any gene: 5. This chain's CDR3 is CAIRASGGNYEQYF. Here the CDR3 DNA reads TGTGCCATCAGAGCTAGCGGGGGCAACTACGAGCAGTACTTC.

This chain joins TRBV10-2 and TRBJ1-2; D not resolved. Germline assignment: CDR1 WSHSY and CDR2 SAAADI. Deletions cut 3 bases from V and 3 bases from J, with 8 bases between. The length of the CDR3 is 13 residues. The CDR3, as DNA: TGCGCCAGCAGTGATCCAGCGTACTATGGCTACACCTTC. Amino acids: CASSDPAYYGYTF.

In its sample, this clone was seen a few times. At the DNA level, this CDR3 is encoded by other sequences in the same sample as well. This chain connects TRBV5-1 to TRBJ2-3; the match to TRBD2 covers 14 bases. Germline loops: CDR1 SGHRS, CDR2 YFSETQ. V lost 0 bases to trimming and J lost 4 bases; unmatched junction nucleotides: 1. The CDR3 has 16 amino acids. CDR3 DNA: TGCGCCAGCAGCTTGGGACTAGCGGGAGGGGCAGATACGCAGTATTTT. It is translated as CASSLGLAGGADTQYF. Full variable domain (remainder filled in from reference TRBV5-1 and TRBJ2-3): KAGVTQTPRYLIKTRGQQVTLSCSPISGHRSVSWYQQTPGQGLQFLFEYFSETQRNKGNFPGRFSGRQFSNSRSEMNVSTLELGDSALYLCASSLGLAGGADTQYFGPGTRLTVL.

The chain links TRBV14 to TRBJ2-1, with 10 bases that match TRBD2. Germline CDR1 SGHDN, CDR2 FVKESK. Unmatched junction bases numbered 5, after V lost 4 bases and J lost 2 bases. CDR3 length: 16 residues. CDR3 amino acids: CASSPGLAAPYNEQFF. The CDR3 coding sequence is TGTGCCAGCAGCCCCGGACTAGCGGCTCCCTACAATGAGCAGTTCTTC.

This chain uses TRBV28 with TRBJ2-7; D remains ambiguous. Germline-derived CDR1 and CDR2 are MDHEN and SYDVKM. V lost 5 bases, J lost 1 base, and 6 bases lay in between. There are 12 residues in the CDR3. The CDR3 spells CASSADSYEQYF. CDR3 DNA: TGTGCCAGCAGTGCGGATTCCTACGAGCAGTACTTC.

The chain joins TRBV7-2 to TRBJ2-1, with 11 bases that match TRBD2. V trimming: 1 base; J trimming: 9 bases; junction bases outside the gene matches: 8. The CDR3 loop spans 16 amino acids. Germline lookup yields CDR1 SGHTA and CDR2 FQGNSA. CDR3 loop: CASSLDSSSGRTEQFF. The CDR3 DNA follows: TGTGCCAGCAGCTTAGATTCGTCTAGCGGGAGGACTGAGCAGTTCTTC.

The rearrangement uses TRBV6-4 and TRBJ1-2; D remains ambiguous. CDR3 length: 15 residues. V was cut by 4 bases and J by 2 bases, with 14 bases left in between. Germline CDR1 and CDR2: MRHNA and SNTAGT. The CDR3 nucleotides read TGTGCCAGCAGTGTAGAACCCGGGAGAAACTATGGCTACACCTTC. It encodes CASSVEPGRNYGYTF.

The chain has TRBV6-5 and TRBJ1-4; D is uncertain. The CDR3 runs to 14 residues. V lost 6 bases, J lost 8 bases, and 16 bases lay in between. Per the germline V gene, CDR1 is MNHEY and CDR2 is SVGAGI. In nucleotides, the CDR3 is TGTGCCAGCAGGACTACAGCTAAACGGGAAAAACTGTTTTTT. The encoded protein is CASRTTAKREKLFF.

V usage is TRBV2 and J usage is TRBJ1-2, with TRBD1 as a possible D gene (6 bases). The V and J ends lost 6 bases and 1 base respectively, with 9 bases between them. Germline V gene lookup returns CDR1 SNHLY and CDR2 FYNNEI. CDR3 length: 13 residues. The CDR3 protein is CASSGQFNYGYTF. Written as DNA, the CDR3 is TGTGCCAGCAGCGGACAGTTTAACTATGGCTACACCTTC.

The chain is built from TRBV5-4 and TRBJ2-5; tentatively, D is TRBD2 (5 bases). The CDR3 loop spans 12 amino acids. The germline V and J ends were trimmed by 4 bases and 7 bases, with 11 bases remaining between them. Germline V gives CDR1 SGHNT, CDR2 YYREEE (reference sequence). The CDR3, as DNA: TGTGCCAGCAGCCCCTCCGCGGGGACCCAGTACTTC. Its protein product is CASSPSAGTQYF.

The V gene is TRBV29-1, the J gene TRBJ1-1; D gene ambiguous. CDR3 length: 12 amino acids. Germline CDR1 reads SQVTM; CDR2 reads ANQGSEA. The V and J ends lost 1 base and 1 base respectively, with 4 bases between them. The chain's CDR3 is CSVEGQNTEAFF. Here the CDR3 DNA reads TGCAGCGTTGAAGGGCAGAACACTGAAGCTTTCTTT.

This clone occurred a few times. The J gene is TRBJ1-1, the V gene TRBV24-1; D unresolved. Trimming cost V 6 bases and J 2 bases, with 9 bases left between them. Germline V gene lookup returns CDR1 KGHDR and CDR2 SFDVKD. CDR3 size: 13 residues. The CDR3 DNA sequence: TGTGCCACCAGTCGAGGGTACAACACTGAAGCTTTCTTT. This translates into CATSRGYNTEAFF.